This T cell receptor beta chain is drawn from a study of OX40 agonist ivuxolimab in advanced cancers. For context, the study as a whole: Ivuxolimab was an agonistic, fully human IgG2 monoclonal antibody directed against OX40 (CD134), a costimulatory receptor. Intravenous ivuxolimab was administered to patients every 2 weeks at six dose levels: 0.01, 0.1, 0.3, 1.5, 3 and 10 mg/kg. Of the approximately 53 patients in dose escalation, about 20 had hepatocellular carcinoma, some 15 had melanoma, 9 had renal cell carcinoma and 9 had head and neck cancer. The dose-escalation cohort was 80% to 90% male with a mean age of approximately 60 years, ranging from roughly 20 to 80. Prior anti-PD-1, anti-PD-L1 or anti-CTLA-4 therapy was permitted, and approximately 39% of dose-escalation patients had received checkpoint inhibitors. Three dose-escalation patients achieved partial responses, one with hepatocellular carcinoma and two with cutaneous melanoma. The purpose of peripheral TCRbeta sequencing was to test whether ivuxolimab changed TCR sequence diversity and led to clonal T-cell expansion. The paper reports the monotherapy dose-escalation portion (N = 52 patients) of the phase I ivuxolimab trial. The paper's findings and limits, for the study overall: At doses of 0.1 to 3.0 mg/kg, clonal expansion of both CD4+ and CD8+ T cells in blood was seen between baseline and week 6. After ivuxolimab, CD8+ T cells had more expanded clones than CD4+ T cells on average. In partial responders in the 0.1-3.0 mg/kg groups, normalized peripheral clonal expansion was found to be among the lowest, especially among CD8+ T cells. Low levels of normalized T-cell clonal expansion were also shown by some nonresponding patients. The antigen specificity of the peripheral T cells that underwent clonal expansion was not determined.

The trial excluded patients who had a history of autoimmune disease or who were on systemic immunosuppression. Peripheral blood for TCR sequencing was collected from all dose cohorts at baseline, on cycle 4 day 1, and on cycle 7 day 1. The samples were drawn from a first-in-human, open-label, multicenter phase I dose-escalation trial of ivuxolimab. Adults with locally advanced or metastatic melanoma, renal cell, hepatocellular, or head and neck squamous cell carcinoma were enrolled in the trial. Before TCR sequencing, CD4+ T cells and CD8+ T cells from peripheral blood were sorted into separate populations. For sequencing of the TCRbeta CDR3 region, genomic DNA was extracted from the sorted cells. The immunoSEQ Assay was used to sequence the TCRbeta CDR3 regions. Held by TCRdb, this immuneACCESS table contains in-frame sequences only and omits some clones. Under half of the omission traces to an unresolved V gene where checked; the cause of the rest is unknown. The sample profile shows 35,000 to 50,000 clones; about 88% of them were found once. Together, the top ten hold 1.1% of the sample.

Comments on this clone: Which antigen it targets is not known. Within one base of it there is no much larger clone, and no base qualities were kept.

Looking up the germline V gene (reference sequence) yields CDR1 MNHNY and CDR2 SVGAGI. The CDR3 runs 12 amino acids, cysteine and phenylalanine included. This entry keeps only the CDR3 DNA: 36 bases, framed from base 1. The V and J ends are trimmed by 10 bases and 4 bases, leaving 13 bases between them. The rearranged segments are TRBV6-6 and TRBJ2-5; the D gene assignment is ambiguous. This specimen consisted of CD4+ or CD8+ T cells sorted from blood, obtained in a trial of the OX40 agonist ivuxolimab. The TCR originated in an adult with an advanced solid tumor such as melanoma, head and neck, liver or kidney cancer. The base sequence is TGTGCCACTCAAGGGTCCGGAGAGACCCAGTACTTC. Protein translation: CATQGSGETQYF.